The 22 T cell receptor beta chains below were found in one sample sequenced in a study of cytomegalovirus exposure and HLA in healthy donors. Amplification used 60 Vbeta primers and 13 Jbeta primers. The data were produced by immunoSEQ multiplex PCR, yet TCRdb's version contains in-frame clones alone and is incomplete. The table records approximately 180,000 clones, roughly 86% of them present only once. Sequenced material: PBMCs. The origin of the receptors is a woman under 30 in good health and CMV-seronegative.

The gene calls are TRBV5-1 and TRBJ1-2; 7 bases map to TRBD1. V was clipped by 4 bases and J by 3 bases; unmatched bases: 3. This CDR3 contains 13 residues. CDR1 and CDR2 (germline): SGHRS, YFSETQ. For the CDR3, the DNA is TGCGCCAGCAGCCATGGGACAGACTATGGCTACACCTTC. This sequence encodes CASSHGTDYGYTF.

The genes are TRBV7-9 and TRBJ2-3, with D possibly being TRBD2 (6 bases). The CDR3 extends over 15 amino acids. Looked up from germline, CDR1 is SEHNR and CDR2 is FQNEAQ (reference sequence). The germline V and J ends were trimmed by 2 bases and 4 bases, with 13 bases remaining between them. The CDR3 reads CASSLMEGAADTQYF. The CDR3 coding sequence is TGTGCCAGCAGCTTAATGGAGGGCGCGGCAGATACGCAGTATTTT.

CDR3: CASSLVTGRVNTEAFF. The DNA of the CDR3 is TGTGCCAGCAGCTTGGTCACAGGGAGGGTGAACACTGAAGCTTTCTTT. This chain joins TRBV7-2 and TRBJ1-1; D is perhaps TRBD1 (6 bases). From germline, CDR1 is SGHTA and CDR2 FQGNSA. The CDR3 extends over 16 amino acids. Trimming stripped 3 bases from V and 0 bases from J, with 14 bases between.

The DNA of the CDR3 is TGCGCCAGCAGCCAGTCAAGGGGTGTTGTTAACACTGAAGCTTTCTTT. Translated: CASSQSRGVVNTEAFF. The chain recombines TRBV4-1 with TRBJ1-1; D may be TRBD1 (5 bases). The CDR3 length is 16 residues. CDR1 MGHRA and CDR2 YSYEKL come from the germline V gene. The V end was cut by 3 bases, the J end by 2 bases, with 16 bases between.

The rearrangement joins TRBV27 to TRBJ2-7; D may be TRBD1 (6 bases). The CDR3 has 14 residues. Germline V CDR1 and CDR2: MNHEY, SMNVEV (reference sequence). The V gene lost 6 bases and the J gene lost 3 bases, with 15 bases spanning the gap. CDR3 nucleotide sequence: TGTGCCAGCAGCACCCCGGGACAAAGCTACGAGCAGTACTTC. Its protein is CASSTPGQSYEQYF.

A word on this clone: Compared with germline, one end of the junction differs, possibly owing to a read error. The V call is TRBV7-2, the J call TRBJ2-1; the match to TRBD2 covers 9 bases. This CDR3 has 17 amino acids. The germline V gene has CDR1 SGHTA and CDR2 FQGNSA. CDR3 amino acids: CASSLDTTSGFYNEQFF. As DNA, the CDR3 is TGTGCCAGCAGTTTAGATACCACTAGCGGGTTTTACAATGAGCAGTTCTTC.

The chain couples TRBV9 to TRBJ1-3, with 7 bases lining up with TRBD1. The CDR3 spans 16 residues. Germline-derived CDR1 and CDR2 are SGDLS and YYNGEE. V lost 3 bases and J lost 4; bases outside the gene matches: 10. In nucleotides, the CDR3 is TGTGCCAGCAGCGCCGGCCCGACAGGGCAAGGAAACACCATATATTTT. It translates to CASSAGPTGQGNTIYF.

The chain links TRBV19 to TRBJ2-3; a possible D gene is TRBD1 (5 bases). Trimming cost V 2 bases and J 2 bases, with 20 bases left between them. CDR3 size: 18 residues. From germline, CDR1 is LNHDA and CDR2 SQIVND (reference sequence). This CDR3 reads CASSISYGHPGPTDTQYF. The CDR3 DNA reads as TGTGCCAGTAGTATATCCTATGGACACCCCGGTCCCACAGATACGCAGTATTTT.

The chain is built from TRBV5-5 and TRBJ2-1; 7 nucleotides match TRBD2. The CDR3 is made up of 19 amino acids. Germline V gene data show CDR1 as SGHKS and CDR2 as YYEKEE (reference sequence). After removal of 0 bases from V and 1 base from J, the junction contained 13 bases not matched to a gene. The CDR3 spells CASSLAGGAGALSYNEQFF. As DNA, the CDR3 is TGTGCCAGCAGCTTGGCCGGCGGGGCGGGAGCCCTATCCTACAATGAGCAGTTCTTC.

V and J are TRBV9 and TRBJ2-3, with D tentatively TRBD1 (6 bases). The germline V and J ends were trimmed by 0 bases and 3 bases, with 11 bases remaining between them. Germline V gene data show CDR1 as SGDLS and CDR2 as YYNGEE. This CDR3 comprises 15 residues. CDR3 protein: CASSVEGVGTDTQYF. The CDR3 DNA reads TGTGCCAGCAGCGTAGAGGGGGTAGGGACAGATACGCAGTATTTT. Complete variable domain (other parts from reference TRBV9 and TRBJ2-3): DSGVTQTPKHLITATGQRVTLRCSPRSGDLSVYWYQQSLDQGLQFLIQYYNGEERAKGNILERFSAQQFPDLHSELNLSSLELGDSALYFCASSVEGVGTDTQYFGPGTRLTVL.

The V call is TRBV6-5, the J call TRBJ1-5; D is unresolved. Germline V gives CDR1 MNHEY, CDR2 SVGAGI. With 0 bases removed from V and 2 bases from J, the gap between germline ends came to 11 bases. The CDR3 extends over 16 amino acids. The CDR3 DNA reads as TGTGCCAGCAGTTACTCGACACCCAGAGGCAATCAGCCCCAGCATTTT. Amino acids: CASSYSTPRGNQPQHF.

The V call is TRBV28, the J call TRBJ1-4, with 9 positions matching TRBD1. V lost 3 bases, J lost 5 bases, and 1 base stayed unmatched. Germline V gives CDR1 MDHEN, CDR2 SYDVKM. The CDR3 sequence is 14 residues long. The CDR3 protein is CASSLGTGNEKLFF. The DNA for the CDR3 is TGTGCCAGCAGTTTGGGGACAGGGAATGAAAAACTGTTTTTT.

This clone was seen a few times. This chain uses TRBV29-1 with TRBJ1-2; D unclear. Looked up from germline, CDR1 is SQVTM and CDR2 is ANQGSEA. V was trimmed by 6 bases and J by 12 bases, leaving 17 bases between them. This CDR3 region has 11 residues. This CDR3 is CSVAGHLEDTF. The CDR3 nucleotides read TGCAGCGTCGCTGGTCATTTGGAGGACACCTTC.

The chain combines TRBV6-5 with TRBJ2-7, with 8 bases fitting TRBD1. From germline, CDR1 is MNHEY and CDR2 SVGAGI. The CDR3 sequence is 15 residues long. Losses at the gene ends were 10 bases for V and 2 bases for J; bases not matched to a gene: 13. As DNA, the CDR3 is TGTGCCACTCAACAAGGACAGGGCCTTCCCTACGAGCAGTACTTC. Amino acids: CATQQGQGLPYEQYF.

V is TRBV11-1 and J is TRBJ2-1; possibly TRBD2 for D (6 bases). The CDR3 extends over 14 amino acids. Germline values: CDR1 SGHAT, CDR2 FQDESV (reference sequence). The V gene lost 1 base and the J gene lost 4 bases, with 8 bases spanning the gap. The chain's CDR3 is CASSLERAYNEQFF. CDR3 nucleotides: TGTGCCAGCAGCTTAGAGCGGGCGTACAATGAGCAGTTCTTC.

V usage is TRBV19 and J usage is TRBJ2-1; TRBD2 agrees at 7 bases. CDR3 length: 15 residues. The V and J ends lost 7 bases and 2 bases, in that order; junction bases with no gene match: 8. From germline, CDR1 is LNHDA and CDR2 SQIVND (reference sequence). CDR3 in amino acids: CASTVGGGTYNEQFF. Written as DNA, the CDR3 is TGTGCCAGTACGGTTGGGGGGGGAACCTACAATGAGCAGTTCTTC.

This rearrangement joins TRBV18 to TRBJ2-7; D is undetermined. This CDR3 is 16 amino acids long. The V gene lost 2 bases and the J gene lost 4 bases, with 18 bases spanning the gap. The germline CDR1 and CDR2 sequences are KGHSH and LQKENI. This CDR3 is CASSPSIQNLGYEQYF. As DNA, the CDR3 is TGTGCCAGCTCACCATCTATTCAGAACCTCGGGTACGAGCAGTACTTC.

This chain uses TRBV5-1 with TRBJ2-3; D is undetermined. The germline CDR1 and CDR2 sequences are SGHRS and YFSETQ. There are 14 residues in the CDR3. Trimming removed 0 bases at V and 1 base at J, with 6 bases between. The CDR3 is CASSLAQGTDTQYF. DNA of the CDR3: TGCGCCAGCAGCTTGGCCCAGGGCACAGATACGCAGTATTTT.

CDR3 sequence (DNA): TGTGCCAGCACTTCCTCCTGGCAGGGCCTCTCGTATGGCTACACCTTC. Its translation is CASTSSWQGLSYGYTF. The gene calls are TRBV27 and TRBJ1-2; D is possibly TRBD1 (5 bases). Trimming cost V 7 bases and J 5 bases, with 23 bases left between them. There are 16 residues in the CDR3. Germline CDR1 MNHEY, CDR2 SMNVEV (reference sequence).

This rearrangement joins TRBV2 to TRBJ2-5, with TRBD2 matching 12 bases. Germline CDR1 reads SNHLY; CDR2 reads FYNNEI. With 8 bases clipped from V and 5 bases from J, the junction kept 12 bases outside the gene matches. CDR3 length: 16 residues. CDR3 region: CASGVLAGGPWETQYF. As DNA, the CDR3 is TGTGCCAGCGGAGTTCTAGCGGGGGGGCCTTGGGAGACCCAGTACTTC.

V and J are TRBV4-2 and TRBJ2-5; 9 positions agree with TRBD2. In germline, CDR1 is LGHNA, CDR2 YNFKEQ. With 0 bases clipped from V and 5 bases from J, the junction kept 4 bases outside the gene matches. CDR3 size: 15 residues. CDR3 in amino acids: CASSQEAGGVETQYF. As DNA, the CDR3 is TGTGCCAGCAGCCAAGAAGCGGGGGGCGTGGAGACCCAGTACTTC.

The rearrangement uses TRBV6-1 and TRBJ2-5; no firm D call. The CDR3 loop spans 11 amino acids. Germline values: CDR1 MNHNS, CDR2 SASEGT. V was shortened by 5 bases and J by 3 bases, with 4 bases between the two germline ends. This chain's CDR3 is CASSYKETQYF. CDR3 DNA sequence: TGTGCCAGCAGTTACAAAGAGACCCAGTACTTC.